These 9 T cell receptor beta chains originate from one sample sequenced in a study of blood T cell repertoires in COVID-19. Clones were sequenced by immunoSEQ multiplex PCR, and TCRdb holds only the in-frame ones, with some missing. The sample includes 90,000 to 150,000 clones, about 80% of them seen just once. The sample taken for sequencing was peripheral blood. Source of these receptors: a woman older than 75 with acute or convalescent COVID-19.

This clone was recorded a few times. The chain is built from TRBV30 and TRBJ1-1, with TRBD1 matching 7 bases. The CDR3 runs to 15 residues. The germline V gene has CDR1 GTSNPN and CDR2 SVGIG (reference sequence). V shed 3 bases, J shed 6 bases, and the junction held 13 bases outside the gene matches. CDR3 DNA sequence: TGTGCCTGGAGGGGGACAGACGTTTCAATCTCTGAAGCTTTCTTT. Protein: CAWRGTDVSISEAFF.

The gene calls are TRBV4-2 and TRBJ2-1; TRBD2 aligns across 10 bases. This CDR3 comprises 16 residues. Germline V gene lookup returns CDR1 LGHNA and CDR2 YNFKEQ. V gave up 0 bases and J gave up 9 bases; unmatched junction bases: 8. The CDR3 protein is CASSQDPSGSFREQFF. The CDR3 nucleotides are TGTGCCAGCAGCCAAGATCCTAGCGGGAGTTTCCGTGAGCAGTTCTTC.

The CDR3 region has the DNA TGTGCCAGCAGCGTAGCTCTGGTTGAGGGACAGGTCGGAAACACCATATATTTT. It is translated as CASSVALVEGQVGNTIYF. The gene calls are TRBV9 and TRBJ1-3; 8 bases map to TRBD1. This CDR3 has 18 amino acids. Germline V gene lookup returns CDR1 SGDLS and CDR2 YYNGEE. V dropped 0 bases and J dropped 4; count of bases not matched to a gene: 12.

V gene TRBV7-9 combines with J gene TRBJ1-3, with D uncertain. Germline V gene sequence: CDR1 SEHNR, CDR2 FQNEAQ (reference sequence). Deletions cut 3 bases from V and 0 bases from J, with 9 bases between. This CDR3 comprises 15 residues. CDR3 DNA sequence: TGTGCCAGCAGCTTGGGAGGGTTCTCTGGAAACACCATATATTTT. Its protein product is CASSLGGFSGNTIYF. The entire variable domain, with the rest obtained from reference TRBV7-9 and TRBJ1-3, is as follows: DTGVSQNPRHKITKRGQNVTFRCDPISEHNRLYWYRQTLGQGPEFLTYFQNEAQLEKSRLLSDRFSAERPKGSFSTLEIQRTEQGDSAMYLCASSLGGFSGNTIYFGEGSWLTVV.

The chain links TRBV11-2 to TRBJ2-3; possibly TRBD2 for D (5 bases). The V and J ends lost 1 base and 4 bases respectively, with 12 bases between them. This CDR3 region has 15 residues. Germline V gene lookup returns CDR1 SGHAT and CDR2 FQNNGV. In nucleotides, the CDR3 is TGTGCCAGCAGCTTAGTTTTAGGGAGACCAGATACGCAGTATTTT. Translated, it gives CASSLVLGRPDTQYF. The whole variable domain, remainder taken from reference TRBV11-2 and TRBJ2-3, is EAGVAQSPRYKIIEKRQSVAFWCNPISGHATLYWYQQILGQGPKLLIQFQNNGVVDDSQLPKDRFSAERLKGVDSTLKIQPAKLEDSAVYLCASSLVLGRPDTQYFGPGTRLTVL.

This clone was found once. V is TRBV3-1 (or the pseudogene TRBV3-2) and J is TRBJ2-5, with D tentatively TRBD2 (6 bases). This CDR3 has 15 amino acids. Germline V gene lookup returns CDR1 LGHDT and CDR2 YNNKEL (reference sequence). The V and J ends lost 6 bases and 1 base respectively, with 15 bases between them. The CDR3 DNA follows: TGTGCCAGCAGTCGTAGGACTACTATCCAAGAGACCCAGTACTTC. Translation: CASSRRTTIQETQYF.

The rearrangement links TRBV27 to TRBJ2-6; possible D gene TRBD1, 6 bases. V lost 6 bases and J lost 3, with 12 bases in between. CDR1 and CDR2 (germline): MNHEY, SMNVEV (reference sequence). The CDR3 is 15 residues long. The CDR3 is CASRNRVRGANVLTF. CDR3 DNA: TGTGCCAGCAGGAACAGGGTTCGTGGGGCCAACGTCCTGACTTTC.

V is TRBV3-1 (or the pseudogene TRBV3-2) and J is TRBJ2-2; possible D gene TRBD1, 6 bases. This CDR3 contains 16 residues. V lost 7 bases, J lost 0 bases, and 15 bases lay in between. Looked up from germline, CDR1 is LGHDT and CDR2 is YNNKEL (reference sequence). The CDR3 coding sequence is TGTGCCAGCAAAACCCAGGGGTTTTCGAACACCGGGGAGCTGTTTTTT. It yields the protein CASKTQGFSNTGELFF.

The chain couples TRBV5-4 to TRBJ2-1, with 12 bases lining up with TRBD1. The V gene's germline CDR1 is SGHNT and CDR2 YYREEE (reference sequence). V lost 3 bases and J lost 9; bases outside the gene matches: 4. The CDR3 runs to 14 residues. The CDR3 protein is CASSSGTGGLEQFF. Written as DNA, the CDR3 is TGTGCCAGCAGCTCCGGGACAGGGGGCCTTGAGCAGTTCTTC.